This TCR beta chain was recorded in a study of cytomegalovirus exposure and HLA in healthy donors. Broader study findings: It was likely that a cluster of highly shared sequence variants was a sequencing artifact. A list of 150 to 200 TCR beta chains associated with cytomegalovirus was given.

CDR3 length equals 15 residues. V was pared by 1 base and J by 9 bases, with 9 bases of the junction left unmatched. CDR1 is SGHTA, CDR2 FQGNSA, per germline. Worth noting for this clone: Its specificity is not known.

With 60 Vbeta and 13 Jbeta primers, the PCR was carried out. Repertoires were generated with immunoSEQ multiplex PCR, while TCRdb's copy carries only in-frame clones and drops some. The sample data list more than 50,000 clones. Input material: PBMCs. The receptor was derived from a young man in good health and CMV-seropositive. J is TRBJ2-7 and V is TRBV7-2, with 10 bases that match TRBD2. CDR3 nucleotide sequence: TGTGCCAGCAGCTTAGGTACTAGCGGGGCACAGGGGCAGTACTTC. Amino acids: CASSLGTSGAQGQYF.